Listed below are T cell receptor beta chains from one sample, sequenced in a study of OX40 agonist ivuxolimab in advanced cancers. Produced via immunoSEQ multiplex PCR; TCRdb's table is partial and in-frame only. The sample shows around 62,000 clones, nearly 90% of them seen only once. The sequenced sample was CD4+ or CD8+ T cells sorted from blood, obtained in a trial of the OX40 agonist ivuxolimab. These receptors were obtained from an adult with an advanced solid tumor such as melanoma, head and neck, liver or kidney cancer. Each CDR3 is given with its conserved first and last residue.

j_call,v_call,cdr3_aa
TRBJ2-6,TRBV12-5,CASGLVRDIALARGANVLTF
TRBJ1-2,TRBV6-9,CASSPDRWFYGYTF
TRBJ1-2,TRBV6-1,CASARDFNYGYTF
TRBJ2-3,TRBV6-1,CASSSGTSGDTQYF
TRBJ2-1,TRBV29-1,CSVQGPKVNEQFF
TRBJ1-4,TRBV15,CATSRDSSDRHATNEKLFF
TRBJ2-7,TRBV27,CASSLQRGSGYEQYF
TRBJ2-1,TRBV9,CASSVVSGGEQFF
TRBJ2-5,TRBV29-1,CSVSQWGQETQYF
TRBJ2-3,TRBV13,CASSPPWTSGGATDTQYF
TRBJ2-2,TRBV27,CASRVGLAGGRTGELFF